The 5 T cell receptor beta chains listed next were all sequenced from one sample in a study of human T cells and chemical hapten exposure. Stated time point: patch test 2, 6 weeks after DPC sensitization. Treatment of the sample: therapeutic diphenylcyclopropenone sensitization with weekly scalp DPC. TCRdb re-called the RACE reads through MiXCR, storing one row per CDR3 protein. There are 90,000 to 110,000 distinct CDR3 sequences in the sample; roughly 9% occur only once, and about 3.1% lies in the top ten. Sequencing used whole blood, obtained in connection with sensitization to the hapten diphenylcyclopropenone (DPC). These receptors came from a woman aged 35 to 49 with alopecia areata. Some clones in this sample may be carry-over from other donors' samples.

This clonotype has ten or more counts. This chain links TRBV4-2 with TRBJ1-1; 8 bases line up with TRBD1. The CDR3 runs to 16 residues. The V and J ends lost 2 bases and 2 bases, in that order; junction bases with no gene match: 7. Germline CDR1 LGHNA, CDR2 YNFKEQ. CDR3 region: CASSQTRTGKNTEAFF. In nucleotides, the CDR3 is TGTGCCAGCAGCCAAACCCGGACAGGGAAAAACACTGAAGCTTTCTTT.

This clonotype came up many times. The CDR3 nucleotides are TGTGCCAGCAGTTGGGGACAGGGATCCTACGAGCAGTACTTC. Encoded protein: CASSWGQGSYEQYF. V and J are TRBV28 and TRBJ2-7; 9 bases fit TRBD1. The germline gives CDR1 MDHEN, CDR2 SYDVKM. V lost 4 bases, J lost 1 base, and 2 bases stayed unmatched. The CDR3 contains 14 residues.

The chain has TRBV28 and TRBJ1-1, with TRBD1 matching 11 bases. Germline lookup yields CDR1 MDHEN and CDR2 SYDVKM. CDR3 length: 15 residues. V gave up 5 bases and J gave up 7 bases; unmatched junction bases: 9. CDR3 coding DNA: TGTGCCAGCAGTGAAAGGACAGGGGGCTTTTTTGAAGCTTTCTTT. This gives the protein CASSERTGGFFEAFF.

This clonotype was seen just once. A much larger clone differs from this one at a single base, so this may be a read error. V usage is TRBV2 and J usage is TRBJ2-7, with D uncertain. Germline lookup yields CDR1 SNHLY and CDR2 FYNNEI. This CDR3 contains 12 residues. The chain's CDR3 is CASSAERNEPYF. CDR3 in DNA: TGTGCCAGCAGTGCAGAGAGAAATGAGCCGTACTTC.

In this sample, this clonotype turned up many times. The chain carries TRBV12-3 or TRBV12-4 and TRBJ1-5; D gene ambiguous. The CDR3 extends over 18 amino acids. Trimming cost V 5 bases and J 7 bases, with 27 bases left between them. DNA for the CDR3: TGTGCCAGCAGTAAGGATGTGAAGCGGGGAGATTTAAGCCAGCCCCAGCATTTT. It translates to CASSKDVKRGDLSQPQHF.